This paragraph reports one TCR beta chain. The CDR3 loop spans 12 amino acids. Trimming left V 9 bases short and J 2 bases short, with 10 bases between. Looked up from germline, CDR1 is SNHLY and CDR2 is FYNNEI. The data belong to a study of blood T cell repertoires in COVID-19. Across the study: Acute-phase and convalescent COVID-19 samples originated in the United States, Italy and Spain. Nucleic acid was either cDNA or gDNA, and it came from T cells, B-cell-depleted T cells, or PBMCs.

Original processing methods: Estimates of nucleated cell counts were drawn from the amplification of reference gene primers. The table came from immunoSEQ multiplex PCR; TCRdb's copy has only in-frame clones and leaves some out. V, J and clone size reflect that table, while D and trimming were determined from the DNA. The profile shows 540,000 or so clones, 85% to 90% of them singletons. This TCR was recovered from a woman in her forties or fifties with COVID-19, enrolled during active disease. The chain employs TRBV2 and TRBJ1-2, with D possibly TRBD1 on 6 matching bases. Material for sequencing was peripheral blood. Written as DNA, the CDR3 is TGTGCCAGAGGGGGTGAAAACTATGGCTACACCTTC. Amino acid sequence: CARGGENYGYTF.